This TCR beta chain was documented in a study of cytomegalovirus exposure and HLA in healthy donors. About this clone itself: Its antigen remains unknown.

The PCR made use of 60 Vbeta and 13 Jbeta primers. Produced via immunoSEQ multiplex PCR; TCRdb's table is partial and in-frame only. Altogether 150,000 to 250,000 clones are present, roughly 78% being singletons, with the ten largest covering approximately 4.4%. The V end was cut by 1 base, the J end by 5 bases, with 11 bases between. CDR3 size: 15 residues. Germline CDR1 reads LGHNA; CDR2 reads YNFKEQ. The study's findings and limits: In a later analysis, V- and J-gene trimming of beta chains associated with a DCLRE1C missense variant, replicated independently.

The receptor was derived from a woman aged 25 to 45 in good health and CMV-seropositive. Sequenced: PBMCs. V is TRBV4-2 and J is TRBJ2-2; possible D gene TRBD2, 5 bases. The CDR3 spells CASSQATGGTGELFF. CDR3 nucleotide sequence: TGTGCCAGCAGCCAAGCTACCGGCGGGACCGGGGAGCTGTTTTTT.